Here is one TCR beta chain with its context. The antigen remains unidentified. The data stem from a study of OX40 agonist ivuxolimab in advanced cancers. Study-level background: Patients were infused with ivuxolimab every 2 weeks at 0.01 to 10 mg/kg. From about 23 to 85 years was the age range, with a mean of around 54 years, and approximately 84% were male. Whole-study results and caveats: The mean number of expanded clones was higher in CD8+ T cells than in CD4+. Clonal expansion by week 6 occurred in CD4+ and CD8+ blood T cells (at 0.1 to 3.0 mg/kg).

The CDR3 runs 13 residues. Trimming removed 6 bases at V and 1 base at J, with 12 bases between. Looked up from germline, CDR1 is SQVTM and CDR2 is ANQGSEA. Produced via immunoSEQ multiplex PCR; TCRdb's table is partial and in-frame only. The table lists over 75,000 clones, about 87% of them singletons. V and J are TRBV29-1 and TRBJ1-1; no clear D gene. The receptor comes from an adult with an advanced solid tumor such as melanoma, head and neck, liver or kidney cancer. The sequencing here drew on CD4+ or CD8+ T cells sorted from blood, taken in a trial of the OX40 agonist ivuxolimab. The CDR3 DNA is TGCAGCGTGAGACTTAATGAGAACACTGAAGCTTTCTTT. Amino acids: CSVRLNENTEAFF.